The source of this T cell receptor beta chain is a study of regulatory T cells in long-lasting Graves disease. Study results and limitations: Among samples with persistent disease, TRBV28, TRBJ1-2 and TRBJ2-5 were favored.

In building TCR beta libraries, iRepertoire HTBI primers were used together with Arm-PCR of CDR3 regions. TCRdb re-called the multiplex PCR reads with MiXCR, one entry per CDR3 protein. The sample has 520,000 or so distinct CDR3 sequences, 9.5% to 15% seen once; the top ten hold 7.5% to 9%. A note on this clonotype: Its specificity is not known.

The V end was cut by 4 bases, the J end by 5 bases, with 8 bases between. Germline V gives CDR1 SGHTA, CDR2 FQGNSA. This CDR3 has 13 amino acids. This sample's time point: newly diagnosed GD, antithyroid drugs for less than 3 months. Construction of the TCR library relied on RNA isolated from PBMCs. Each patient gave around 9.7 milliliters of EDTA-anticoagulated peripheral blood. The sample was also linked to a second study, of T cells in Graves' hyperthyroidism and ophthalmopathy. From that study: The study enrolled patients aged 18 to 65 with newly diagnosed hyperthyroidism of under 2 months' duration. Exclusion followed for patients with uncontrolled infection, other autoimmune disease, pregnancy or lactation.

The sample consisted of peripheral blood mononuclear cells (PBMCs), taken at new diagnosis, from a patient treated with antithyroid drugs. This chain uses TRBV7-2 with TRBJ2-2, with no clear D. The clonotype originates from a woman in her thirties with Graves disease. CDR3 coding DNA: TGTGCCAGCAGCTGGGCGGTAACCGGGGAGCTGTTTTTT. The encoded protein is CASSWAVTGELFF.